This record covers a single T cell receptor (beta chain). In the study's own analysis: Quantification of nucleated cells was approximated via reference gene primer amplification. Generated by immunoSEQ multiplex PCR, the TCRdb table keeps only in-frame clones and is missing some. V, J and clone size reflect that table, while D and trimming were determined from the DNA. The sample lists roughly 170,000 clones, approximately 84% occurring once. This entry comes from a study of blood T cell repertoires in COVID-19. Looking at the study overall: There were acute and convalescent COVID-19 samples, and they came from the United States, Italy and Spain. The analysed material was cDNA or gDNA that came from T cells, B-cell-depleted T cells, or PBMCs.

This clonotype originated in a man between 35 and 55 years old who had recovered from COVID-19. The sample comprised peripheral blood.

CDR3 loop: CASSHRGQYLSGNTIYF. The CDR3 bases are TGTGCCAGCAGCCATCGGGGACAGTACCTCTCTGGAAACACCATATATTTT. The rearrangement joins TRBV7-9 to TRBJ1-3; 7 bases fit TRBD1. Germline loops: CDR1 SEHNR, CDR2 FQNEAQ (reference sequence). The V gene end was trimmed by 5 bases and the J gene end by 0 bases; junction bases not matched to a gene: 10. This CDR3 is built from 17 residues.